This TCR beta chain was captured in a study of T cell repertoires in cytomegalovirus infection (dated by TCRdb to the late 2010s). A note on the overall study: Peptide stimulations targeted recently identified HLA-C-restricted CMV epitopes, whose presentation resists viral immunomodulation, together with well-studied HLA-B-restricted epitopes. Donor HLA type was relevant to the analysis, as public TCR beta signatures indicated carriage of CMV infection together with the matching HLA type. The research as a whole found: In both this cohort and an independent cohort of 350 or so donors, the cumulative frequency of public TCR beta family members distinguished carriers of CMV infection plus the relevant HLA type. The ex vivo response was dominated by HLA-C-restricted CMV-specific TCR beta clonotypes, which also provided the single most frequent clonotype in two of eight donors.

According to the study, the label for this sample's treatment or condition signals: in vitro stimulation with specific CMV peptide epitopes to enrich CMV-specific T cells. The germline V gene encodes CDR1 LGHNA and CDR2 YSLEER. V is trimmed back by 4 bases and J by 0 bases, and the junction contains 9 bases that no gene match accounts for. Taken from cysteine to phenylalanine, the CDR3 has 16 residues. The only DNA kept is the CDR3, 48 bases in frame from the first base. This clonotype was counted between two and nine times. The specificity of this receptor is unknown. There are no base qualities to consult, and no much larger clone falls within one base. Sequencing was carried out with an Illumina HiSeq 1500. The raw public reads went through TCRdb reprocessing: fastp at Q25, MiXCR clone calling, in-frame beta chains kept. A single entry per CDR3 protein holds the most common genes and DNA from its merged rows. This sample gives approximately 300,000 distinct CDR3 sequences in total; around 25% of them show up just once. Of the sample, roughly 13% is held by the ten largest clones.

The sequencing used cultured PBMCs, collected from culture after CMV antigen stimulation. The receptor was isolated from a human donor in good health (CMV status not recorded). Some clones in this sample may be carry-over from other donors' samples. This receptor chain uses TRBV4-3 and TRBJ2-7; 7 bases in between match TRBD1. Here is the DNA: TGCGCCAGCAGCCGAACGTGGACAGGAACCTCCTACGAGCAGTACTTC. It encodes CASSRTWTGTSYEQYF.